This T cell receptor (beta chain) was captured by sequencing in a study of T cell responses to AZD1222 COVID-19 vaccine. Study-wide results and limits: Nearly half of spike-specific TCRs reportedly target unmutated variant regions. An increase in Spike-specific TCR breadth and depth was observed after two AZD1222 doses.

About this clone itself: Its specificity is not known.

Here immunoSEQ multiplex PCR was the method, and the copy in TCRdb shows in-frame clones only, minus some. The sample includes about 140,000 clones, roughly 92% of them seen just once. Trimming cost V 0 bases and J 4 bases; bases outside gene matches: 1. The CDR3 has 15 residues. Germline CDR1 SGHRS, CDR2 YFSETQ. Material: peripheral blood, obtained on day 0 of AZD1222 vaccination. V and J are TRBV5-1 and TRBJ1-4; 9 bases are shared with TRBD1. This TCR was recovered from an adult in good health. The CDR3 reads CASSLGDRDNEKLFF. In nucleotides, the CDR3 is TGCGCCAGCAGCTTGGGGGACAGGGATAATGAAAAACTGTTTTTT. Complete variable domain (other parts from reference TRBV5-1 and TRBJ1-4): KAGVTQTPRYLIKTRGQQVTLSCSPISGHRSVSWYQQTPGQGLQFLFEYFSETQRNKGNFPGRFSGRQFSNSRSEMNVSTLELGDSALYLCASSLGDRDNEKLFFGSGTQLSVL.